This T cell receptor beta chain was captured in a study of blood T cell repertoires in COVID-19. About the study: COVID-19 samples collected from the United States, Italy and Spain covered acute and convalescent phases. From T cells, B-cell-depleted T cells, or PBMCs came the material, which was cDNA or gDNA.

Enrolled during active infection, Seattle patients were then followed longitudinally. Study processing details: Amplifying reference gene primers gave estimates of nucleated cell counts. The repertoire was sequenced with immunoSEQ multiplex PCR; TCRdb's copy has only in-frame clones and lacks some. V and J calls and clone size are as listed in that table; D and trimming were resolved from the DNA. The repertoire holds about 200,000 clones, with 75% to 85% as singletons. With 5 bases removed from V and 4 bases from J, the gap between germline ends came to 11 bases. Germline V gives CDR1 SGHTA, CDR2 FQGNSA. The CDR3 is 14 residues long.

The specimen was peripheral blood. This receptor was taken from a woman at least 80 years old with COVID-19, enrolled during active disease. The chain joins TRBV7-2 to TRBJ1-4, with a tentative D call TRBD1 (6 bases). CDR3 nucleotides: TGTGCCAGCAGCCCGGGACATTTTAATGAAAAACTGTTTTTT. It translates to CASSPGHFNEKLFF. Filled out from reference TRBV7-2 and TRBJ1-4, the complete variable domain reads GAGVSQSPSNKVTEKGKDVELRCDPISGHTALYWYRQSLGQGLEFLIYFQGNSAPDKSGLPSDRFSAERTGGSVSTLTIQRTQQEDSAVYLCASSPGHFNEKLFFGSGTQLSVL.